Detailed here is one T cell receptor (beta chain). Its antigen is still unknown. There are no base qualities to consult, and no much larger clone falls within one base. The library was prepared using 5' RACE. Instrument used: Illumina HiSeq 2500. A second roughly 7 to 12 cycle PCR used a sample-barcoded 5' primer and a J-beta primer mix. Each TCR beta cDNA molecule received a unique molecular identifier from a template-switch 5' adaptor carrying 12 random nucleotides. Each sample yielded at least 3 million CDR3-containing paired-end reads. The Mint cDNA synthesis kit, primed by a TRBC-specific oligonucleotide, was used to synthesize first-strand cDNA from all RNA. After uracil-DNA glycosylase treatment, a first 18-cycle PCR used universal primers M1SS and BC2_uni_R on all cDNA. As for the authors' bioinformatics: For normalization, 1 million high-quality reads were randomly selected from each sample, with every read carrying a distinct molecular identifier. Reads sharing molecular identifiers were discarded rather than binned into consensus sequences. CDR3 identification, clonotype clustering and error correction used MiTCR with a Q25 quality threshold and the strictest error-elimination algorithm. A nonparametric unseen species model with Euler transformation was used to estimate lower-bound total TCR beta diversity. TCRdb reran the public reads through fastp at Q25 and MiXCR, keeping productive beta chains. Entries that share a CDR3 protein sequence are merged under the most common genes and DNA. TCRdb, not the authors, supplied the V and J calls. This sample has 750,000 to 850,000 distinct CDR3 sequences in its table, and 25% of those were observed once. 3% to 4.5% of the sample is in the top ten clones.

This specimen comes from a study of blood T cells in healthy people across ages (dated by TCRdb to 2014 to 2015). Background for the entire study: In model experiments, template switching captured roughly one uniquely barcoded TCR beta cDNA molecule for every two T cells. The study analyzed two additional independent replicas of 1 million unique cDNA reads from the same blood draw for two donors, one aged 18 to 30 and one aged 80 or older. To track age-related changes in TCR beta repertoire diversity, the study relied on deep sequencing normalized with unique cDNA molecular identifiers. Four age groups were formed from the donors: young (average about 16 years), middle-aged (just under 40), aged (roughly 59) and long-lived (82).

Study-wide findings and limitations: Compared with the aged group, the long-lived group had more naive CD4+ T cells, fewer expanded clones and increased TCR diversity, suggesting age selection. Estimates of total diversity from one million sequenced T cells were regarded as lower bounds and underestimates. Since profiling was done on bulk unsorted PBMCs, naive and antigen-experienced compartments could not be conclusively compared. Because donor CMV infection status was unknown, age-related changes in expanded clonotypes were potentially confounded. There was a strong correlation between observed TCR beta diversity and the percentage of naive T cells measured by flow cytometry. Observed TCR beta diversity per million T cells fell roughly linearly with age, and a significant reduction was already apparent by age roughly 40.

Donors were approximately 42 systemically healthy Caucasian individuals from Russia aged about 6 to 100 years. Each donor gave approximately 10 milliliters of peripheral blood, collected into EDTA-treated Vacutainer tubes. PBMCs were isolated by Ficoll-Paque density-gradient centrifugation, with at least 7 million obtained per sample. Trizol reagent was used to extract total RNA from the PBMCs, yielding at least 6 micrograms per sample. For every donor, flow cytometry on a PBMC aliquot measured the percentage of naive CD45RAhigh/CD27high T cells. The CDR3, cysteine through phenylalanine, is 17 amino acids long. The kept DNA is CDR3 alone, 51 bases in frame from the first base. Sequences SGHAT (CDR1) and FQNNGV (CDR2) are obtained from the germline V gene. The same sample was also studied in work on T cells of mothers and their children. Taken from the second paper: Nine systemically healthy Caucasian individuals served as donors, namely three mothers together with their six children. cDNA synthesis used all of the extracted RNA, with 1.5 ug of RNA in each 15 ul reaction. In the second PCR, the M1S primer introduced both the sample barcodes and 2-4 random nucleotides. Over 8 million TCR beta CDR3 reads were obtained for each mother, and about 3 million reads were obtained for each child. Thymic selection similarly shapes TCR recombination output in related and unrelated pairs, with minor effect from inherited differences. Normalized repertoire overlap in related mother-child pairs was always slightly higher than in unrelated mother-child pairs, but the difference was never significant. Persistent microchimeric T cell clones were not detected, at a sensitivity of approximately 93 clones per million clonotypes. The study used deep NGS to compare TCR beta repertoires of mothers and children, seeking features distinguishing related mother-child pairs from unrelated individuals. On average, the children were approximately 12 +/- 4 years old, while the mothers were about 37 +/- 4 years old. Libraries were sequenced on Illumina HiSeq 2000 with 100+100 nt paired-end reads after adapter ligation with NEBNext reagents. Mother and child libraries were prepared a month apart and sequenced in separate runs to prevent cross-contamination. Between about 500,000 and 2,100,000 distinct TCR beta clonotypes were identified per donor. Naive TCR beta clonotypes were estimated from low-frequency clonotypes matched to each donor's FACS-determined naive share, without sorting.

This sequence uses TRBV11-2 and TRBJ2-5, with TRBD1 perhaps the D gene, on 6 matching bases. The J call may be in error: the DNA end matches TRBJ2-7 better. The sequencing input was blood. The source is a boy aged 5-17 years in good health. The CDR3 region reads CASSSRINRENSYEQYF. In nucleotide form, the sequence is TGTGCCAGCAGCTCTCGTATCAACAGGGAAAACTCCTACGAGCAGTACTTC.